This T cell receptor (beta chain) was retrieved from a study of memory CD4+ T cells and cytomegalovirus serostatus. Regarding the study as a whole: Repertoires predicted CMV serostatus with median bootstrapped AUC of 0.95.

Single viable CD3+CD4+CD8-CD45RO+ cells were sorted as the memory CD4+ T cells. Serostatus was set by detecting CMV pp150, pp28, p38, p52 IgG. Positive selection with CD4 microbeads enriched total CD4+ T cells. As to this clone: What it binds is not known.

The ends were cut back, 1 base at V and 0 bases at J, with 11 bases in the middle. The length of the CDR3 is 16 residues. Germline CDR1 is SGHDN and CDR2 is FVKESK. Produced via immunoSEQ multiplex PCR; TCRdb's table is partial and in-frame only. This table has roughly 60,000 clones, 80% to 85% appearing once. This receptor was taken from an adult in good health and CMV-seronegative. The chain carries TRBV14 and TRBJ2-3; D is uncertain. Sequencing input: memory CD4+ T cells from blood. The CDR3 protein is CASSQGGRASTDTQYF. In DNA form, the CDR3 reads TGTGCCAGCAGCCAAGGGGGAAGGGCCAGCACAGATACGCAGTATTTT.